Below, 14 T cell receptor beta chains from the same sample are listed, as sequenced in a study of T cells in women clearing cervical HPV infection. Profiled with immunoSEQ multiplex PCR; TCRdb holds only in-frame clones, not every one. This table lists tens of thousands of clones. The specimen sequenced was blood buffy coat. The source is a woman between 18 and 75 years old with a cervical HPV16 infection that either progressed to CIN3+ or cleared (not recorded which).

A word on this clone: The read comes to an end 3 residues before the CDR3 does, leaving the germline J gene to fill in the end. The chain links TRBV5-1 to TRBJ2-5, with TRBD1 matching over 7 bases. CDR3 length: 15 residues. Germline V lookup: CDR1 SGHRS, CDR2 YFSETQ. The V segment lost 4 bases and the J segment 6 bases; nucleotides outside the gene matches: 12. The DNA read from the CDR3 is TGCGCCAGCAGCCAGGGACAGTCATCGCGTAAGACC. Its protein is CASSQGQSSRKT. The entire CDR3 protein is CASSQGQSSRKTQYF.

For this clone: The read ends 3 residues before the CDR3 terminus; that terminus is restored from the germline J gene. This rearrangement joins TRBV6-1 to TRBJ2-3; tentative D call: TRBD1 (5 bases). The CDR3 covers 13 residues. The germline CDR1 and CDR2 sequences are MNHNS and SASEGT. The CDR3 here is CASSDRVQETQYF. CDR3 bases read: TGTGCCAGCAGTGACAGGGTTCAAGAGACG.

As to this clone: Read sequence stops 3 residues before the CDR3 end, and the germline J gene provides the missing end. This chain connects TRBV6-4 to TRBJ2-2; a possible D gene is TRBD2 (5 bases). Germline values: CDR1 MRHNA, CDR2 SNTAGT. The CDR3 totals 13 residues. V was cut by 5 bases and J by 2 bases, with 6 bases left in between. This CDR3 is CASSSGNTGELFF. The DNA read from the CDR3 is TGTGCCAGCAGTAGCGGAAACACCGGGGAG.

About this clone: The CDR3 end lies 3 residues beyond the end of the read and is filled in from the germline J gene. The chain carries TRBV4-1 and TRBJ2-3; TRBD2 matches 8 bases. Germline loops: CDR1 MGHRA, CDR2 YSYEKL. The CDR3 runs to 17 residues. V lost 0 bases, J lost 4 bases, and 9 bases stayed unmatched. CDR3 amino acids: CASSQDFGGGTADTQYF. The part of the CDR3 DNA that was read is TGCGCCAGCAGCCAAGATTTCGGGGGGGGCACCGCAGATACG.

Worth noting for this clone: The read ends 3 residues before the CDR3 terminus; that terminus is restored from the germline J gene. The chain employs TRBV6-2 or TRBV6-3 and TRBJ1-1, with a possible D match to TRBD1 (6 bases). This CDR3 contains 17 residues. The V end lost 2 bases, the J end lost 1 base, and 17 bases lay between the germline ends. Germline loops: CDR1 MNHEY, CDR2 SVGEGT. The CDR3 spells CASSYPKRPGENTEAFF. CDR3 DNA (partial): TGTGCCAGCAGTTACCCCAAACGGCCAGGGGAGAACACTGAA.

With respect to this clone: The read halts 3 residues ahead of the CDR3 end, with the missing end drawn from the germline J gene. The chain links TRBV20-1 to TRBJ2-3; TRBD2 aligns across 10 bases. The trim removed 1 base at V and 4 bases at J, leaving 5 bases unmatched. Germline V gene lookup returns CDR1 DFQATT and CDR2 SNEGSKA (reference sequence). The CDR3 extends over 15 amino acids. CDR3 loop: CSARALAGASDTQYF. The part of the CDR3 DNA that was read is TGCAGTGCTAGAGCCCTAGCGGGAGCGTCAGATACG.

To note about this clone: The read ends 3 residues early relative to the CDR3; the germline J gene fills the gap. The rearrangement joins TRBV28 to TRBJ1-2, with 7 bases lining up with TRBD1. This CDR3 has 14 amino acids. V lost 4 bases, J lost 2 bases, and 4 bases stayed unmatched. Per the germline V gene, CDR1 is MDHEN and CDR2 is SYDVKM. The CDR3 reads CASSSYRGNYGYTF. The DNA read from the CDR3 is TGTGCCAGCAGTTCATACAGGGGAAACTATGGC.

On this clone: The CDR3 end is not reached by the read, which stops 3 residues before it; the germline J gene fills it in. The rearrangement uses TRBV20-1 and TRBJ2-3, with 8 nucleotides matching TRBD2. CDR1 and CDR2 (germline): DFQATT, SNEGSKA (reference sequence). The CDR3 spans 15 residues. Germline trimming cut 0 bases from V and 0 bases from J; bases unmatched to any gene: 2. The DNA read from the CDR3 is TGCAGTGCTAGAGATTCGGGGGGGAGCACAGATACG. Its translation: CSARDSGGSTDT. The CDR3 as a whole reads CSARDSGGSTDTQYF.

Remarks on this clone: The read finishes 3 residues shy of the CDR3 end, and the germline J gene is used to complete it. V is TRBV2 and J is TRBJ1-1; weak D call: TRBD1 (6 bases). Germline V gene data show CDR1 as SNHLY and CDR2 as FYNNEI. This CDR3 is 16 amino acids long. The V end was cut by 5 bases, the J end by 0 bases, with 16 bases between. Here the CDR3 reads CASSIRRTELNTEAFF. Partial CDR3 DNA: TGTGCCAGCAGTATAAGAAGGACAGAATTGAACACTGAA.

Details on this clone: The sequenced fragment ends 3 residues before the CDR3 boundary, so the rest is inferred from the germline J gene. The rearrangement uses TRBV10-2 and TRBJ2-5, with TRBD2 matching 8 bases. CDR1 is WSHSY and CDR2 is SAAADI in the germline V gene. The junction had 4 bases not matched to a gene; V was cut back by 6 bases and J by 4 bases. This CDR3 is 13 amino acids long. Incomplete CDR3 DNA: TGCGCCAGCAGGTTCGGGGGGGGAGAGACC. It codes for CASRFGGGET. The CDR3 as a whole reads CASRFGGGETQYF.

Regarding this clone: The read comes to an end 3 residues before the CDR3 does, leaving the germline J gene to fill in the end. V gene TRBV5-1 combines with J gene TRBJ1-4; 7 bases are shared with TRBD1. Per germline, CDR1 SGHRS and CDR2 YFSETQ. The CDR3 spans 15 residues. The ends lost 5 bases at V and 2 bases at J; junction bases unmatched: 6. The CDR3 DNA, read in part, is TGCGCCAGCAGTCGGGACAGCGGGACTAATGAAAAA. Protein: CASSRDSGTNEK. Given in full, the CDR3 is CASSRDSGTNEKLFF.

As regards this clone: From the germline J gene comes the end of the CDR3, since the read stops 3 residues before it. This CDR3 is also generated by other DNA sequences in the sample. The chain recombines TRBV18 with TRBJ2-1, with 8 nucleotides matching TRBD1. Germline trimming cut 0 bases from V and 5 bases from J; bases unmatched to any gene: 9. CDR1 and CDR2 (germline): KGHSH, LQKENI. The length of the CDR3 is 17 residues. CDR3 DNA (partial): TGTGCCAGCTCACCACCGGTTCGGGACAGGCTCAACAATGAG. This encodes CASSPPVRDRLNNE. In full, the CDR3 reads CASSPPVRDRLNNEQFF.

A word on this clone: The read terminates 3 residues before the CDR3 end, so the remaining end is supplied by the germline J gene. This chain links TRBV2 with TRBJ2-1; the D is unclear. Trimming cost V 6 bases and J 2 bases, with 8 bases left between them. The CDR3 contains 13 residues. Germline CDR1 is SNHLY and CDR2 is FYNNEI. CDR3 DNA, as far as it was read: TGTGCCAGCAGCGATCGCGCCTACAATGAG. It codes for CASSDRAYNE. The complete CDR3 sequence is CASSDRAYNEQFF. Drawing the rest from reference TRBV2 and TRBJ2-1, the complete variable domain is EPEVTQTPSHQVTQMGQEVILRCVPISNHLYFYWYRQILGQKVEFLVSFYNNEISEKSEIFDDQFSVERPDGSNFTLKIRSTKLEDSAMYFCASSDRAYNEQFFGPGTRLTVL.

A note on this clone: With the read ending 3 residues before the CDR3 end, the germline J gene is used to fill in that end. The chain couples TRBV7-3 to TRBJ2-4, with a weak D call TRBD1 (6 bases). The CDR3 loop spans 13 amino acids. The germline CDR1 and CDR2 sequences are SGHTA and FQGTGA. CDR3 sequence reads: CASSLQGGYGQYF. The sequenced part of the CDR3 DNA is TGTGCCAGCAGTCTACAGGGTGGCTATGGT.